In this sample, the clone carrying this T cell receptor (beta chain) turned up many times. The antigen is not known. CDR1 and CDR2 (germline): SGHRS, YFSETQ. V gave up 4 bases and J gave up 0 bases; unmatched junction bases: 10. This CDR3 spans 16 amino acids. This entry is derived from a study of CD8 T cells in ankylosing spondylitis. Study-wide results and caveats: The disease-linked clones had a CD8+ phenotype and low blood frequencies. One TCR beta motif, made up of roughly 8 highly homologous variants, appeared characteristic of ankylosing spondylitis blood.

Making the TCR beta libraries involved quantitative 5'-RACE with molecular barcodes. TCRdb reprocessed the 5' RACE reads with MiXCR, giving one entry per CDR3 protein. The table records about 250,000 distinct CDR3 sequences, approximately 8% of them present only once. This rearrangement joins TRBV5-1 to TRBJ2-7; TRBD2 matches 7 bases. Material: blood, either unsorted or a sorted T cell fraction (not recorded which). This receptor was obtained from a female donor with ankylosing spondylitis or in good health (not recorded which). This CDR3 is CASSARALADSYEQYF. DNA for the CDR3: TGCGCCAGCAGCGCCCGCGCCCTAGCGGACTCCTACGAGCAGTACTTC.